This T cell receptor (beta chain) was retrieved from a study of blood T cell repertoires in COVID-19. Per the study methods: Quantification of nucleated cells was approximated via reference gene primer amplification. Sequenced by immunoSEQ multiplex PCR; TCRdb stores in-frame clones only, minus some. V and J calls and clone size follow that table, whereas D and trimming were derived from the DNA. The repertoire holds 150,000 to 200,000 clones, with 70% to 90% as singletons. This CDR3 has 13 amino acids. The germline V and J ends were trimmed by 5 bases and 7 bases, with 15 bases remaining between them. Germline V gives CDR1 ENHRY, CDR2 SYGVKD.

The rearrangement uses TRBV10-3 and TRBJ2-7; D ambiguous. Sequencing input: peripheral blood. This sequence originates from a human donor in a cohort sampled during active COVID-19. The CDR3 protein is CAISSDGLREQYF. The CDR3 bases are TGTGCCATCAGTTCTGACGGTTTGAGGGAGCAGTACTTC.